Listed below are T cell receptor beta chains from one sample, sequenced in a study of cytomegalovirus exposure and HLA in healthy donors. Assay: immunoSEQ multiplex PCR; the TCRdb copy retains only in-frame clones and omits some. This sample carries around 76,000 clones, with about 0.83% going to the ten biggest clones. Sample: PBMCs. The receptors stem from a boy aged 5-17 years in good health and CMV-seronegative. The CDR3 runs from the conserved cysteine through the conserved F or W. Fields, in order: J gene, V gene, CDR3 protein.

TRBJ1-5 | TRBV18 | CASSPPGGQPQHF
TRBJ2-2 | TRBV5-1 | CASNHGQVGAGELFF
TRBJ2-5 | TRBV5-1 | CASSDRLWRDPAQYF
TRBJ1-3 | TRBV11-2 | CASSLGTGIAGNTIYF
TRBJ2-7 | TRBV5-1 | CASREGAYEQYF
TRBJ2-7 | TRBV6-1 | CASSELGQSPYEQYF
TRBJ1-2 | TRBV5-4 | CASSLADLGQGAYGYTF
TRBJ2-7 | TRBV15 | CATSRDGTGGEYEQYF
TRBJ1-2 | TRBV7-6 | CASSPRTGEEYGYTF
TRBJ1-1 | TRBV5-1 | CASSSYTISADTEAFF
TRBJ1-3 | TRBV18 | CASSHGQSSGNTIYF
TRBJ1-2 | TRBV5-4 | CASSFGQVDGYTF
TRBJ2-7 | TRBV7-9 | CASSFTYEQYF
TRBJ2-7 | TRBV12-5 | CASGLAIHRGPSYEQYF
TRBJ2-7 | TRBV6-5 | CASSYRGGETYEQYF
TRBJ2-2 | TRBV13 | CASSSDWGESNTGELFF
TRBJ1-1 | TRBV27 | CASSGQPNTEAFF
TRBJ2-1 | TRBV6-4 | CASSEKAGAYNEQFF
TRBJ1-6 | TRBV6-5 | CASSYSTGPLHF
TRBJ1-6 | TRBV27 | CASSTRTGVLNSPLHF
TRBJ1-1 | TRBV7-6 | CASSLWPQGRWTEAFF
TRBJ2-1 | TRBV5-1 | CASSTGLLKGYNEQFF
TRBJ1-1 | TRBV29-1 | CSVEFRRGTEAFF
TRBJ2-5 | TRBV4-3 | CASSQALAWRETQYF
TRBJ2-3 | TRBV6-1 | CASTSGTRSTDTQYF
TRBJ1-1 | TRBV14 | CASLLTGGPDTEAFF
TRBJ2-7 | TRBV5-1 | CASSLGRTHWYF
TRBJ2-1 | TRBV30 | CAWSIRSGEQFF
TRBJ2-7 | TRBV18 | CASSPTGRDYEQYF
TRBJ2-7 | TRBV7-9 | CASSSNQVRAYEQYF
TRBJ1-1 | TRBV30 | CAEKDSLNTEAFF
TRBJ2-7 | TRBV6-5 | CASSYRTGTVSEQYF
TRBJ2-5 | TRBV18 | CASSLTEYQETQYF
TRBJ2-3 | TRBV5-1 | CASSWTPSTDTQYF
TRBJ2-2 | TRBV11-3 | CASSLGQGATGELFF
TRBJ1-4 | TRBV30 | CAWYPTTEFNEKLFF